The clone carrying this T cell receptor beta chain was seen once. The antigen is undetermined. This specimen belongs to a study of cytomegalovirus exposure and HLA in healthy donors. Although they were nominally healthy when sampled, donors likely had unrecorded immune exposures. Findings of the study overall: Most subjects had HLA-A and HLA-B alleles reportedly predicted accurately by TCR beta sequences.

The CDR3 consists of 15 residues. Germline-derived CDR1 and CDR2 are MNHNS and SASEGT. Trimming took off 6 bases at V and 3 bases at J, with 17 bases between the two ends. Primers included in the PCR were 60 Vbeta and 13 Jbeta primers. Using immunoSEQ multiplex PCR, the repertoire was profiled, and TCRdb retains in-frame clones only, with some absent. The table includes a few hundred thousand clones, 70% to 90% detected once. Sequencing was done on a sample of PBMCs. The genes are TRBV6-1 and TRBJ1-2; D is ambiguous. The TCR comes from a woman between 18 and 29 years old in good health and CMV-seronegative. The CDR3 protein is CASRHQEAEDYGYTF. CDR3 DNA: TGTGCCAGCAGACACCAGGAGGCTGAGGACTATGGCTACACCTTC.